This T cell receptor beta chain was captured in a study of T cell responses to AZD1222 COVID-19 vaccine. TCRdb keeps only in-frame clones here, not all; method: immunoSEQ multiplex PCR. The data show some 130,000 clones, 85% to 90% seen once. Looked up from germline, CDR1 is WNHNN and CDR2 is SYGVQD (reference sequence). J lost 1 base, V lost 7 bases, and 15 bases had no gene match. This CDR3 is built from 18 residues. V and J are TRBV10-1 and TRBJ2-2, with 7 bases that match TRBD2. This material consisted of peripheral blood, taken on day 0 of AZD1222 vaccination. The source is an adult in good health. CDR3 residues: CASTPAYGAGKNTGELFF. DNA of the CDR3: TGCGCCAGCACCCCCGCCTATGGAGCGGGGAAGAACACCGGGGAGCTGTTTTTT.